This is a list of T cell receptor beta chains from one sample in a study of T cell changes during pregnancy in multiple sclerosis. Profiling relied on immunoSEQ multiplex PCR, and the TCRdb table lists in-frame clones only, not all of them. The sample holds nearly 110,000 clones, 85% to 95% seen once. The specimen was peripheral blood, collected after pregnancy. Receptors originate from a female donor with multiple sclerosis, enrolled in a pregnancy study. Both conserved end residues are part of each CDR3. D genes are given only for firm matches. Size tells how often a clone was seen (once, few, many) or the class of an expanded clone, and some rows leave it out.

clone_size: -
v_call: TRBV2
d_call: -
j_call: TRBJ1-2
cdr3_nt: TGTGCCAGCAGCCCTCGCGATCATGGGGGGGGCTACACCTTC
cdr3_aa: CASSPRDHGGGYTF

clone_size: -
v_call: TRBV7-9
d_call: TRBD1
j_call: TRBJ1-2
cdr3_nt: TGTGCCAGCAGCAAGGACAGGGAGAGGGGCTACACCTTC
cdr3_aa: CASSKDRERGYTF

clone_size: -
v_call: TRBV6-5
d_call: -
j_call: TRBJ1-4
cdr3_nt: TGTGCCAGCGCTCCGGGGGGAAGTGAAAAACTGTTTTTT
cdr3_aa: CASAPGGSEKLFF

clone_size: -
v_call: TRBV4-1
d_call: TRBD2
j_call: TRBJ2-7
cdr3_nt: TGCGCCAGCAGCCAAGGTTTTTCACCGGGACTATCTTACGAGCAGTACTTC
cdr3_aa: CASSQGFSPGLSYEQYF

clone_size: -
v_call: TRBV5-6
d_call: TRBD2
j_call: TRBJ2-1
cdr3_nt: TGTGCCAGCAGCCTACGGACTAGCGGGATCTACAATGAGCAGTTCTTC
cdr3_aa: CASSLRTSGIYNEQFF

clone_size: -
v_call: TRBV9
d_call: TRBD2
j_call: TRBJ2-7
cdr3_nt: TGTGCCAGCAGCGAGACTAGCGGGGGGCCCCTCGACTACGAGCAGTACTTC
cdr3_aa: CASSETSGGPLDYEQYF

clone_size: -
v_call: TRBV30
d_call: TRBD1
j_call: TRBJ1-1
cdr3_nt: TGTGCCTGTGGACAGGGTAGGGCTTTCTTT
cdr3_aa: CACGQGRAFF

clone_size: -
v_call: TRBV6-4
d_call: -
j_call: TRBJ2-3
cdr3_nt: TGTGCCAGCAGTGACGGGCAGGCCACAGATACGCAGTATTTT
cdr3_aa: CASSDGQATDTQYF

clone_size: -
v_call: TRBV28
d_call: -
j_call: TRBJ1-1
cdr3_nt: TGTGCCAGCAGTTTGACGGGATCCAGGAACACTGAAGCTTTCTTT
cdr3_aa: CASSLTGSRNTEAFF

clone_size: -
v_call: TRBV27
d_call: TRBD1
j_call: TRBJ2-7
cdr3_nt: TGTGCCAGCAGGGACAGGGTCACCTACGAGCAGTACTTC
cdr3_aa: CASRDRVTYEQYF

clone_size: -
v_call: TRBV4-1
d_call: -
j_call: TRBJ2-2
cdr3_nt: TGCGCCAGCAGCCAAGTCGGGGCCGGGGAGCTGTTTTTT
cdr3_aa: CASSQVGAGELFF

clone_size: -
v_call: TRBV5-4
d_call: -
j_call: TRBJ2-7
cdr3_nt: TGTGCCAGCAGCTTGGATGTAACCTACGAGCAGTACTTC
cdr3_aa: CASSLDVTYEQYF

clone_size: -
v_call: TRBV19
d_call: TRBD1
j_call: TRBJ2-1
cdr3_nt: TGTGCCAGTAGTACCCGGGACAGGGGGAACGATGAGCAGTTCTTC
cdr3_aa: CASSTRDRGNDEQFF

clone_size: -
v_call: TRBV5-6
d_call: -
j_call: TRBJ2-3
cdr3_nt: TGTGCCAGCAGCCCAGTCAGAGGGATCTTCACAGATACGCAGTATTTT
cdr3_aa: CASSPVRGIFTDTQYF

clone_size: -
v_call: TRBV6-5
d_call: TRBD1
j_call: TRBJ1-1
cdr3_nt: TGTGCCAGCAGCCGTCAACCGGGACAGGGGACTGAAGCTTTCTTT
cdr3_aa: CASSRQPGQGTEAFF

clone_size: -
v_call: TRBV7-6
d_call: TRBD1
j_call: TRBJ1-5
cdr3_nt: TGTGCCAGCAGCTTAGGAGAAAAGGACAGGGGCAATCAGCCCCAGCATTTT
cdr3_aa: CASSLGEKDRGNQPQHF

clone_size: -
v_call: TRBV19
d_call: -
j_call: TRBJ1-1
cdr3_nt: TGTGCCAGTAGTATCGTCTCGGTCGGGTTTAGGACTGAAGCTTTCTTT
cdr3_aa: CASSIVSVGFRTEAFF

clone_size: -
v_call: TRBV7-2
d_call: -
j_call: TRBJ1-2
cdr3_nt: TGTGCCAGCAGCTTAGTTGTAGGGGCAATCTATGGCTACACCTTC
cdr3_aa: CASSLVVGAIYGYTF

clone_size: -
v_call: TRBV9
d_call: -
j_call: TRBJ2-1
cdr3_nt: TGTGCCAGCAGCGTAGATCCCCAGGGGCGCTCCTACAATGAGCAGTTCTTC
cdr3_aa: CASSVDPQGRSYNEQFF

clone_size: -
v_call: TRBV9
d_call: TRBD2
j_call: TRBJ2-2
cdr3_nt: TGTGCCAGCAGCGTAGTCGGCGGGGGGGCCGAGGAGCTGTTTTTT
cdr3_aa: CASSVVGGGAEELFF

clone_size: once
v_call: TRBV2
d_call: -
j_call: TRBJ1-5
cdr3_nt: TGTGCCAGCAGTGAGGCAGGGCATAGCAATCAGCCCCAGCATTTT
cdr3_aa: CASSEAGHSNQPQHF

clone_size: -
v_call: TRBV5-4
d_call: -
j_call: TRBJ1-4
cdr3_nt: TGTGCCAGCAGCTTCCAGGGCAGAGAAAAACTGTTTTTT
cdr3_aa: CASSFQGREKLFF

clone_size: -
v_call: TRBV7-3
d_call: TRBD2
j_call: TRBJ2-5
cdr3_nt: TGTGCCAGCAGCTTACTAGCGGGGGGCACCAGGGAGACCCAGTACTTC
cdr3_aa: CASSLLAGGTRETQYF

clone_size: -
v_call: TRBV5-6
d_call: -
j_call: TRBJ2-6
cdr3_nt: TGTGCCAGCAGCTTCGGTCGGGTTACTGGGGCCAACGTCCTGACTTTC
cdr3_aa: CASSFGRVTGANVLTF

clone_size: -
v_call: TRBV27
d_call: -
j_call: TRBJ2-3
cdr3_nt: TGTGCCAGCAGTTTAGAGGGTTTAACGCAGTATTTT
cdr3_aa: CASSLEGLTQYF

clone_size: -
v_call: TRBV29-1
d_call: -
j_call: TRBJ1-1
cdr3_nt: TGCAGCGTAACGAAGGGGTCGAACACTGAAGCTTTCTTT
cdr3_aa: CSVTKGSNTEAFF

clone_size: -
v_call: TRBV7-9
d_call: TRBD2
j_call: TRBJ2-1
cdr3_nt: TGTGCCAGCAGCTTAGGGAGGGGAGCGGGGAGAATCGTCAATGAGCAGTTCTTC
cdr3_aa: CASSLGRGAGRIVNEQFF

clone_size: -
v_call: TRBV15
d_call: TRBD1
j_call: TRBJ2-1
cdr3_nt: TGTGCCACCAGCGACCACTTGAGGGGGCTCTACAATGAGCAGTTCTTC
cdr3_aa: CATSDHLRGLYNEQFF

clone_size: -
v_call: TRBV14
d_call: -
j_call: TRBJ2-1
cdr3_nt: TGTGCCAGCAGCCAATCCCGCCTGGGGGCGGGGGCAATTAATGAGCAGTTCTTC
cdr3_aa: CASSQSRLGAGAINEQFF

clone_size: -
v_call: TRBV4-1
d_call: -
j_call: TRBJ1-2
cdr3_nt: TGCGCCAGCAGCCAATTGCCCGGGACACCGCGGAGCTACACCTTC
cdr3_aa: CASSQLPGTPRSYTF

clone_size: -
v_call: TRBV27
d_call: -
j_call: TRBJ2-1
cdr3_nt: TGTGCCAGCAGTTGGGACACCTCCTACAATGAGCAGTTCTTC
cdr3_aa: CASSWDTSYNEQFF

clone_size: once
v_call: TRBV5-6
d_call: TRBD1
j_call: TRBJ1-5
cdr3_nt: TGTGCCAGCAGCTTCGGACAGGGAGGGCAGCCCCAGCATTTT
cdr3_aa: CASSFGQGGQPQHF

clone_size: -
v_call: TRBV11-2
d_call: -
j_call: TRBJ1-1
cdr3_nt: TGTGCCAGCAGCCTACAGGGTATTGATACTGAAGCTTTCTTT
cdr3_aa: CASSLQGIDTEAFF

clone_size: -
v_call: TRBV5-4
d_call: -
j_call: TRBJ2-7
cdr3_nt: TGTGCCAGCAGCTACTATTCTGGGTACGAGCAGTACTTC
cdr3_aa: CASSYYSGYEQYF

clone_size: once
v_call: TRBV2
d_call: TRBD1
j_call: TRBJ1-1
cdr3_nt: TGTGCCAGCAGTGATAGGACAGGGGGAATGAACACTGAAGCTTTCTTT
cdr3_aa: CASSDRTGGMNTEAFF

clone_size: once
v_call: TRBV7-8
d_call: TRBD1
j_call: TRBJ1-2
cdr3_nt: TGTGCCAGCAGCACTGGACAGGGTGGAGTGGGCTATGGCTACACCTTC
cdr3_aa: CASSTGQGGVGYGYTF

clone_size: few
v_call: TRBV11-3
d_call: TRBD1
j_call: TRBJ1-2
cdr3_nt: TGTGCCAGCAGTCTCGGGGACAGCGCGGGCTACACCTTC
cdr3_aa: CASSLGDSAGYTF

clone_size: -
v_call: TRBV9
d_call: -
j_call: TRBJ2-7
cdr3_nt: TGTGCCAGCAGCGTAGCTTTGCGAGGGGAGCAGTACTTC
cdr3_aa: CASSVALRGEQYF

clone_size: -
v_call: TRBV14
d_call: -
j_call: TRBJ1-2
cdr3_nt: TGTGCCAGCAGCCTCGGAGCCTATGGCTACACCTTC
cdr3_aa: CASSLGAYGYTF

clone_size: once
v_call: TRBV11-2
d_call: -
j_call: TRBJ2-1
cdr3_nt: TGTGCCAGCAGCTTCTGGAGCATAAGCTCCTACAATGAGCAGTTCTTC
cdr3_aa: CASSFWSISSYNEQFF